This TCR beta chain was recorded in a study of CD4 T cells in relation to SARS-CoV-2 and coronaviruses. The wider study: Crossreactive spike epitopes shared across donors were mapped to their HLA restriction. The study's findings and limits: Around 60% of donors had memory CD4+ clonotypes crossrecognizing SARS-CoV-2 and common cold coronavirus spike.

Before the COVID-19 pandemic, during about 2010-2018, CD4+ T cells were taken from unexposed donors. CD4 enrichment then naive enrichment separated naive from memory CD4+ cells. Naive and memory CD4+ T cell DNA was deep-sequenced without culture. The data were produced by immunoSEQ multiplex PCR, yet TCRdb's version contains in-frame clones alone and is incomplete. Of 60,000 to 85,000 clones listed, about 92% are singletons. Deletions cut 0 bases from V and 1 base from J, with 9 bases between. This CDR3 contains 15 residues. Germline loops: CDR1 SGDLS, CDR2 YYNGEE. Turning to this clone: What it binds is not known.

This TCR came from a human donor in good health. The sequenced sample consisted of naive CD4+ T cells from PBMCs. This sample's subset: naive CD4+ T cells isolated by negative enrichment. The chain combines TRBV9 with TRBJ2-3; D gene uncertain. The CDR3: CASSVGGLGTDTQYF. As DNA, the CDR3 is TGTGCCAGCAGCGTAGGTGGGTTAGGCACAGATACGCAGTATTTT.